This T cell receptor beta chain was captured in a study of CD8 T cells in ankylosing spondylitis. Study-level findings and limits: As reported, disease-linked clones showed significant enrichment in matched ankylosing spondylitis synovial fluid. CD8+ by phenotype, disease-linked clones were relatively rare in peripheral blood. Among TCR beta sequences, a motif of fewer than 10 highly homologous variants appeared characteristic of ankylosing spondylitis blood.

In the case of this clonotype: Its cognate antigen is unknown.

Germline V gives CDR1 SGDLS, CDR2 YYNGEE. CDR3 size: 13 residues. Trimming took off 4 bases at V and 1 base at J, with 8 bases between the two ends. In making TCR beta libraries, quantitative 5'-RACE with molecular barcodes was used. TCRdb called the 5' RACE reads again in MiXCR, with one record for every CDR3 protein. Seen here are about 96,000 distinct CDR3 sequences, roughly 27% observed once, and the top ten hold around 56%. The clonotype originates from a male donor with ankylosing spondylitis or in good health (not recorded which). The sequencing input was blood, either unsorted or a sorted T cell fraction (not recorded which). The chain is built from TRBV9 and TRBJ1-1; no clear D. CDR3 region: CASSPLTNTEAFF. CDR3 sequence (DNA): TGTGCCAGCAGCCCTCTAACGAACACTGAAGCTTTCTTT. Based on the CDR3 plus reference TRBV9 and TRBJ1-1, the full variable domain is DSGVTQTPKHLITATGQRVTLRCSPRSGDLSVYWYQQSLDQGLQFLIQYYNGEERAKGNILERFSAQQFPDLHSELNLSSLELGDSALYFCASSPLTNTEAFFGQGTRLTVV.